This TCR beta chain was captured by sequencing in a study of PD-L1 blockade in urothelial cancer. The method was immunoSEQ multiplex PCR; TCRdb's version includes in-frame clones alone and lacks a portion of them. The profile shows 25,000 to 35,000 clones, about 80% of them singletons. Time point noted: peripheral blood 6 weeks after treatment start. V gave up 4 bases and J gave up 3 bases; unmatched junction bases: 4. This CDR3 is 16 amino acids long. The germline V gene encodes CDR1 SGHTA and CDR2 FQGNSA. The clonotype comes from a man between 70 and 80 years old with urothelial cancer. Sample: PBMCs, taken around atezolizumab (anti-PD-L1) treatment. The chain joins TRBV7-2 to TRBJ2-5; 14 bases fit TRBD2. CDR3 DNA: TGTGCCAGCAGCTCTGGACTAGCGGGGGGCAAAGAGACCCAGTACTTC. Translating it yields CASSSGLAGGKETQYF.